The rows below give T cell receptor beta chains drawn from one sample of a study of control samples from healthy donors and cancer patients. TCRdb's copy holds only in-frame clones and misses some; the assay was immunoSEQ multiplex PCR. The table lists 25,000 to 35,000 clones, 91% of them singletons, with less than 15% in the top ten. Sequencing was done on a sample of PBMCs. The receptors come from a man aged 45 to 65 with lung cancer. The CDR3 runs from the conserved cysteine through the conserved F or W. The D gene is left open where the match is weak. For some rows the clone size is stated as once, few or many, or as a class when expanded; others skip it.

CDR3nt | CDR3aa | d_gene | abundance | j_gene | v_gene
TGTGCCAGCAGTTCGTACTACGAGCAGTACTTC | CASSSYYEQYF | NA | NA | TRBJ2-7 | TRBV12-3/TRBV12-4
TGTGCCAGCAGCCAACTAGGTCCGAACACCGGGGAGCTGTTTTTT | CASSQLGPNTGELFF | NA | NA | TRBJ2-2 | TRBV3-1/TRBV3-2
TGTGCCAGCAGCTTGGCACGGGTTTCCTACGAGCAGTACTTC | CASSLARVSYEQYF | NA | NA | TRBJ2-7 | TRBV5-5
TGTGCCAGCAGCTTAAACAGGGAAACTGAAGCTTTCTTT | CASSLNRETEAFF | NA | NA | TRBJ1-1 | TRBV7-2
TGTGCCAGCAGCCAAGCCGTTGCAGTTCAAGAGACCCAGTACTTC | CASSQAVAVQETQYF | NA | NA | TRBJ2-5 | TRBV3-1/TRBV3-2
TGTGCCAGCAGGTGGGACCCCGCGGACGAGCAGTACTTC | CASRWDPADEQYF | NA | NA | TRBJ2-7 | TRBV6-6
TGCAGTCGGGTGGGGGTTCTCCCTTTC | CSRVGVLPF | NA | few | TRBJ2-7 | TRBV20-1
TGTGCCAGCAGCCGATGGACAGGGCCAAGACAATCGACTAATGAAAAACTGTTTTTT | CASSRWTGPRQSTNEKLFF | TRBD1 | NA | TRBJ1-4 | TRBV7-9
TGCGCCAGCAGCCAACAGGGGGCCCCTGGAAACACCATATATTTT | CASSQQGAPGNTIYF | TRBD1 | once | TRBJ1-3 | TRBV4-1
TGTGCCAGCAGCCCCATACCCTCCTACGAGCAGTACTTC | CASSPIPSYEQYF | NA | NA | TRBJ2-7 | TRBV7-2
TGTGCCAGCAGTTTCTTCGGACAGAGCTACGAGCAGTACTTC | CASSFFGQSYEQYF | NA | NA | TRBJ2-7 | TRBV27
TGTGCCAGCCGGGGACTAGCGGGCTACGAGCAGTACTTC | CASRGLAGYEQYF | TRBD2 | NA | TRBJ2-7 | TRBV2
TGTGCCATCAGTGAGTCGAATAGCGGGGACAATGAGCAGTTCTTC | CAISESNSGDNEQFF | TRBD2 | NA | TRBJ2-1 | TRBV10-3
TGCAGCGTTGTGGGGTTCCGGGCCTCCGAAGGCACTGAAGCTTTCTTT | CSVVGFRASEGTEAFF | NA | NA | TRBJ1-1 | TRBV29-1
TGTGCCAGCAGTGCGGGAGCTAATTCACCCCTCCACTTT | CASSAGANSPLHF | NA | NA | TRBJ1-6 | TRBV6-4
TGTGCCAGCAGCCTCCCTGGGACTTCGAACACCGGGGAGCTGTTTTTT | CASSLPGTSNTGELFF | NA | NA | TRBJ2-2 | TRBV9
TGCGCCAGCAGCCAAGATGGGGGACCGGGACAGATCTCCTACGAGCAGTACTTC | CASSQDGGPGQISYEQYF | TRBD1 | NA | TRBJ2-7 | TRBV4-1
TGCGCCAGCAGCTTGCGAGGGCAGTATGGCTACACCTTC | CASSLRGQYGYTF | NA | once | TRBJ1-2 | TRBV5-1
TGTGCCAGCAGCGCCCCCGGAGGGGGCTCTGGAAACACCATATATTTT | CASSAPGGGSGNTIYF | NA | NA | TRBJ1-3 | TRBV11-1
TGCGCCAGCAGCTCTAGCTGGGACAGGGGAATCGGGGACACTGAAGCTTTCTTT | CASSSSWDRGIGDTEAFF | TRBD1 | NA | TRBJ1-1 | TRBV5-1
TGTGCCAGTAGTATCCTCAATCAGCCCCAGCATTTT | CASSILNQPQHF | NA | once | TRBJ1-5 | TRBV19
TGTGCCAGCAGTAGAGATAATTACGAGCAGTACTTC | CASSRDNYEQYF | NA | NA | TRBJ2-7 | TRBV27
TGTGCCAGCAGCGACAGGACGAACGGAAACACTGAAGCTTTCTTT | CASSDRTNGNTEAFF | NA | NA | TRBJ1-1 | TRBV5-6
TGTGCCAGCAGCCCTAGCCCGACCGGGTTGGGCGAGCAGTACTTC | CASSPSPTGLGEQYF | NA | NA | TRBJ2-7 | TRBV7-2
TGTGCCAGCACTGCGGGACAGAACTATGGCTACACCTTC | CASTAGQNYGYTF | TRBD1 | NA | TRBJ1-2 | TRBV2
TGTGCCACCAGTGACGCGAGGGGGAACTATGGCTACACCTTC | CATSDARGNYGYTF | NA | NA | TRBJ1-2 | TRBV24-1
TGTGCCAGCAGCCGAGGGGGACATTCTGAAGCTTTCTTT | CASSRGGHSEAFF | NA | NA | TRBJ1-1 | TRBV14
TGCGCCAGCAGCCCGGGGGCCGTACAATACACAGATACGCAGTATTTT | CASSPGAVQYTDTQYF | NA | once | TRBJ2-3 | TRBV5-1
TGTGCCAGCTCCGGACAGGGGGCAACTAATGAAAAACTGTTTTTT | CASSGQGATNEKLFF | TRBD1 | NA | TRBJ1-4 | TRBV6-5
TGTGCCACCGCGGGACAGGGCACCTACGAGCAGTACTTC | CATAGQGTYEQYF | TRBD1 | NA | TRBJ2-7 | TRBV2
TGTGCCAGCACCGAACTGGGTTGGGGCAATCAGCCCCAGCATTTT | CASTELGWGNQPQHF | NA | NA | TRBJ1-5 | TRBV2
TGTGCCAGCTCAACTTCGGGGTTGTCCCTCCACTTT | CASSTSGLSLHF | NA | NA | TRBJ1-6 | TRBV18
TGTGCCAGCAGCTTAGAGGGGTCCGACTCAGGGCCGTTTCAGCCCCAGCATTTT | CASSLEGSDSGPFQPQHF | NA | NA | TRBJ1-5 | TRBV7-2
TGTGCCAGCAGCTCCATTTTTGACACAGATACGCAGTATTTT | CASSSIFDTDTQYF | NA | NA | TRBJ2-3 | TRBV5-5
TGTGCCAGACGCTTGGGGGCGGGGGCCTCTTATAATTCACCCCTCCACTTT | CARRLGAGASYNSPLHF | NA | NA | TRBJ1-6 | TRBV5-3
TGTGCCAGCAGCCGAAACCTAGAACTCACCTTC | CASSRNLELTF | NA | NA | TRBJ1-2 | TRBV5-6
TGTGCCAGCAGCGCATCGACTAGGCCCTACAATGAGCAGTTCTTC | CASSASTRPYNEQFF | NA | NA | TRBJ2-1 | TRBV9
TGTGCCAGCAGGAGGGGAGACACAGATACGCAGTATTTT | CASRRGDTDTQYF | NA | NA | TRBJ2-3 | TRBV7-9
TGTGCCAGCAGCTTAATGAGGGCGGGGGGTGAGACCCAGTACTTC | CASSLMRAGGETQYF | TRBD2 | NA | TRBJ2-5 | TRBV7-2
TGTGCCAGCAGTTACCCGGGACAGGGGGCCACTGAAGCTTTCTTT | CASSYPGQGATEAFF | TRBD1 | NA | TRBJ1-1 | TRBV6-6
TGTGCCTGGAGTCTGTTGGATACTAGCGGGGGAGCGAACACCGGGGAGCTGTTTTTT | CAWSLLDTSGGANTGELFF | TRBD2 | NA | TRBJ2-2 | TRBV30
TGTGCCAGCAGTTACTCACCGGGAACCAGCGGGACCCAGTACTTC | CASSYSPGTSGTQYF | NA | NA | TRBJ2-5 | TRBV6-2/TRBV6-3